The clone carrying this TCR beta chain was observed a few times. The data belong to a study of T cells after yellow fever vaccination. This CDR3 contains 11 residues. With 5 bases removed from V and 8 bases from J, the gap between germline ends came to 7 bases. CDR1 and CDR2 from the germline V gene are MNHNS and SASEGT. One entry per CDR3 protein results from TCRdb running MiXCR on the 5' RACE reads. Of fewer than 100,000 distinct CDR3 sequences listed, roughly 5.2% are singletons. This receptor was taken from a man between 18 and 29 years old who received the YFV17D yellow fever vaccine. The sequencing used CD8+ T cells sorted from PBMCs, collected 10 days after the yellow fever booster vaccination. This chain joins TRBV6-1 and TRBJ2-1; no firm D call. The CDR3 bases are TGTGCCAGCAGTCCCCGCCATGAGCAGTTCTTC. It codes for CASSPRHEQFF.